A selection of T cell receptor beta chains follows, all from one sample in a study of PD-1 blockade in mismatch repair-deficient tumors. The table came from immunoSEQ multiplex PCR; TCRdb's copy has only in-frame clones and leaves some out. Altogether fewer than 50,000 clones are present, roughly 77% being singletons, with the ten largest covering approximately 22%. The material sequenced was peripheral blood, taken 4 weeks after starting pembrolizumab. Receptors originate from an adult with mismatch repair-deficient cancer. The CDR3 runs from the conserved cysteine through the conserved F or W. The D gene is left open where the match is weak. A row's size may be missing; if present it is once, few, many or a size class.

>.|TRBV7-9|TRBJ1-1|.
CASSLAVTEAFF
TGTGCCAGCAGCCTAGCGGTCACTGAAGCTTTCTTT
>TRBD2|TRBV27|TRBJ2-1|.
CASSLAGGGSYNEQFF
TGTGCCAGCAGTCTAGCGGGAGGGGGGTCCTACAATGAGCAGTTCTTC
>.|TRBV30|TRBJ2-7|.
CAWSLWTSNYEQYF
TGTGCCTGGAGTTTATGGACAAGTAACTACGAGCAGTACTTC
>.|TRBV10-3|TRBJ2-3|.
CAISDSTDTQYF
TGTGCCATCAGTGACAGCACAGATACGCAGTATTTT
>TRBD1|TRBV5-4|TRBJ2-1|.
CATSDRGQEQFF
TGTGCCACCAGTGACAGGGGGCAAGAGCAGTTCTTC
>TRBD1|TRBV19|TRBJ1-2|.
CRRTPQVPGQGTTYGYTF
TGTCGCCGAACCCCCCAAGTCCCGGGACAGGGAACTACCTATGGCTACACCTTC
>.|TRBV9|TRBJ1-2|few
CASSAVQGSGYYGYTF
TGTGCCAGCAGCGCTGTTCAGGGCTCCGGGTACTATGGCTACACCTTC
>.|TRBV28|TRBJ1-5|.
CASTSRDVLNQPQHF
TGTGCCAGCACCTCCCGGGACGTCCTCAATCAGCCCCAGCATTTT
>.|TRBV7-2|TRBJ1-2|.
CASSLGPNYGYTF
TGTGCCAGCAGCTTAGGCCCTAACTATGGCTACACCTTC
>.|TRBV30|TRBJ1-5|.
CAWSVVSDQPQHF
TGTGCCTGGAGTGTAGTTAGCGATCAGCCCCAGCATTTT
>.|TRBV11-2|TRBJ2-3|few
CASSRESGRGRRDTQYF
TGTGCCAGCAGCCGCGAGAGCGGGCGGGGCCGAAGAGATACGCAGTATTTT
>TRBD2|TRBV7-2|TRBJ2-2|.
CASSPKGLANTGELFF
TGTGCCAGCAGCCCTAAGGGACTAGCGAACACCGGGGAGCTGTTTTTT